The next 18 T cell receptor beta chains were all read from a single sample in a study of cytomegalovirus exposure and HLA in healthy donors. The PCR made use of 60 Vbeta and 13 Jbeta primers. Generated by immunoSEQ multiplex PCR, the TCRdb table keeps only in-frame clones and is missing some. The data contain around 87,000 clones, 81% of them singletons. Input material: PBMCs. These receptors were collected from a girl aged 2 to 10 in good health and CMV-seropositive.

The CDR3 is CASSLFGLAVDTQYF. DNA for the CDR3: TGTGCCAGCAGTTTATTCGGACTAGCGGTGGATACGCAGTATTTT. V is TRBV28 and J is TRBJ2-3, with 10 positions matching TRBD2. Germline assignment: CDR1 MDHEN and CDR2 SYDVKM. This CDR3 is built from 15 residues. The ends lost 1 base at V and 6 bases at J; junction bases unmatched: 4.

Remarks on this clone: Sequence at one end of the junction differs from germline and may be a read error. Other DNA sequences in this specimen translate into the identical CDR3. The J gene is TRBJ2-7, the V gene TRBV19; TRBD1 agrees at 8 bases. Germline CDR1 and CDR2: LNHDA and SQIVND (reference sequence). The CDR3 is made up of 15 amino acids. The CDR3: CATSRGQDPSYEQYF. As DNA, the CDR3 is TGCGCCACATCTCGGGGACAGGACCCTTCCTACGAGCAGTACTTC.

The chain links TRBV7-9 to TRBJ2-1; the match to TRBD2 covers 9 bases. The CDR3 loop spans 15 amino acids. V gave up 2 bases and J gave up 10 bases; unmatched junction bases: 9. Germline V gives CDR1 SEHNR, CDR2 FQNEAQ (reference sequence). In nucleotides, the CDR3 is TGTGCCAGCAGCTTAAACGCGGGAGGGAGGGGGGAGCAGTTCTTC. The encoded protein is CASSLNAGGRGEQFF. The full variable domain, with the rest looked up from reference TRBV7-9 and TRBJ2-1, is DTGVSQNPRHKITKRGQNVTFRCDPISEHNRLYWYRQTLGQGPEFLTYFQNEAQLEKSRLLSDRFSAERPKGSFSTLEIQRTEQGDSAMYLCASSLNAGGRGEQFFGPGTRLTVL.

The chain couples TRBV5-6 to TRBJ1-2; D remains ambiguous. V was cut by 1 base and J by 4 bases, with 17 bases left in between. This CDR3 is built from 16 residues. The V gene's germline CDR1 is SGHDT and CDR2 YYEEEE. The CDR3 nucleotides are TGTGCCAGCAGCTTGAACTGGGCCCGGCCAGTCTATGGCTACACCTTC. The encoded protein is CASSLNWARPVYGYTF.

This clone has a handful of counts. This chain connects TRBV19 to TRBJ1-4; tentatively, D is TRBD1 (5 bases). Germline V gene sequence: CDR1 LNHDA, CDR2 SQIVND (reference sequence). This CDR3 comprises 15 residues. V lost 3 bases and J lost 3, with 11 bases in between. Here the CDR3 DNA reads TGTGCCAGTAGTATGGTAAAAGGGGCTAATGAAAAACTGTTTTTT. This sequence encodes CASSMVKGANEKLFF.

The chain combines TRBV27 with TRBJ2-3; 8 nucleotides match TRBD1. V lost 3 bases and J lost 1; bases outside the gene matches: 3. The CDR3 totals 15 residues. The germline V gene encodes CDR1 MNHEY and CDR2 SMNVEV (reference sequence). The CDR3 sequence: CASSFSGGGTDTQYF. DNA of the CDR3: TGTGCCAGCAGTTTTTCAGGGGGCGGCACAGATACGCAGTATTTT.

The chain couples TRBV7-9 to TRBJ2-7; D is perhaps TRBD1 (6 bases). Germline V lookup: CDR1 SEHNR, CDR2 FQNEAQ (reference sequence). This CDR3 is built from 15 residues. Trimming left V 5 bases short and J 0 bases short, with 14 bases between. In DNA form, the CDR3 reads TGTGCCAGCAGCCACCGGGACACCAGCTCCTACGAGCAGTACTTC. Protein sequence: CASSHRDTSSYEQYF.

The chain uses TRBV9 and TRBJ2-7; D remains ambiguous. V shed 1 base and J shed 3 bases, with 11 bases lying between them. Germline V lookup: CDR1 SGDLS, CDR2 YYNGEE. The CDR3 is 14 residues long. The CDR3 region has the DNA TGTGCCAGCAGCGTATCGGTCCTAGACTACGAGCAGTACTTC. As protein: CASSVSVLDYEQYF.

This clone came up once. The chain employs TRBV28 and TRBJ2-7; no firm D call. The germline CDR1 and CDR2 sequences are MDHEN and SYDVKM. The CDR3 totals 13 residues. Trimming stripped 11 bases from V and 0 bases from J, with 14 bases between. In DNA, the CDR3 is TGTGCCGCCGACTCCCGAGGCTCCTACGAGCAGTACTTC. The encoded protein is CAADSRGSYEQYF.

The rearrangement uses TRBV7-9 and TRBJ2-7; D might be TRBD1 (5 bases). V lost 1 base, J lost 2 bases, and 9 bases lay in between. CDR1 SEHNR and CDR2 FQNEAQ come from the germline V gene (reference sequence). This CDR3 is built from 14 residues. CDR3 bases: TGTGCCAGCAGCTTAGAACAGGCAGCCTACGAGCAGTACTTC. Amino acid sequence: CASSLEQAAYEQYF.

This clone was picked up one time. The chain has TRBV7-3 and TRBJ2-1; no reliable D call. V was pared by 5 bases and J by 5 bases, with 16 bases between. This CDR3 contains 15 residues. In germline, CDR1 is SGHTA, CDR2 FQGTGA. This CDR3 reads CASSPSMRLNNEQFF. CDR3 in DNA: TGTGCCAGCAGCCCGTCTATGCGGCTGAACAATGAGCAGTTCTTC.

The rearrangement uses TRBV7-8 and TRBJ1-2, with D unresolved. CDR3 length: 14 residues. Germline CDR1 SGHVS, CDR2 FQNEAQ. The V gene lost 1 base and the J gene lost 0 bases, with 6 bases spanning the gap. The CDR3 DNA reads TGTGCCAGCAGCTTAGGCCTATCTAACTATGGCTACACCTTC. Its translation is CASSLGLSNYGYTF. Full variable domain (remainder filled in from reference TRBV7-8 and TRBJ1-2): GAGVSQSPRYKVAKRGQDVALRCDPISGHVSLFWYQQALGQGPEFLTYFQNEAQLDKSGLPSDRFFAERPEGSVSTLKIQRTQQEDSAVYLCASSLGLSNYGYTFGSGTRLTVV.

As for this clone: Different DNA sequences within this sample yield the same CDR3. The chain is built from TRBV6-1 and TRBJ2-2; D not certain. Germline V gene sequence: CDR1 MNHNS, CDR2 SASEGT. V lost 4 bases to trimming and J lost 0 bases, with 6 bases between them. CDR3 size: 14 residues. The CDR3 sequence: CASSVLANTGELFF. The CDR3 DNA reads as TGTGCCAGCAGTGTACTGGCGAACACCGGGGAGCTGTTTTTT.

This clone has just a few counts. The chain recombines TRBV6-6 with TRBJ1-5; 8 bases agree with TRBD1. Per germline, CDR1 MNHNY and CDR2 SVGAGI (reference sequence). The CDR3 loop spans 14 amino acids. The V segment lost 7 bases and the J segment 6 bases; nucleotides outside the gene matches: 8. CDR3 bases: TGTGCCAGCATTGTTGGACAGGGTAGTCAGCCCCAGCATTTT. Translating gives CASIVGQGSQPQHF.

The chain combines TRBV27 with TRBJ2-5; 7 bases are shared with TRBD2. CDR1 MNHEY and CDR2 SMNVEV come from the germline V gene (reference sequence). CDR3 length: 17 residues. V lost 4 bases to trimming and J lost 4 bases; unmatched junction nucleotides: 15. CDR3 amino acids: CASSSRLATPLGETQYF. The CDR3, as DNA: TGTGCCAGCAGTTCCAGACTAGCAACCCCACTAGGAGAGACCCAGTACTTC.

The chain recombines TRBV19 with TRBJ2-7, with TRBD1 as a possible D gene (5 bases). Trimming took off 2 bases at V and 3 bases at J, with 17 bases between the two ends. The CDR3 runs 16 residues. Germline V CDR1 and CDR2: LNHDA, SQIVND (reference sequence). As DNA, the CDR3 is TGTGCCAGTAGTATATCCTTTGGCAGGGCCGACTACGAGCAGTACTTC. It codes for CASSISFGRADYEQYF.

V usage is TRBV28 and J usage is TRBJ1-5, with D perhaps TRBD1 (5 bases). V was pared by 5 bases and J by 1 base, with 21 bases between. The CDR3 sequence is 18 residues long. Looked up from germline, CDR1 is MDHEN and CDR2 is SYDVKM. The CDR3 DNA reads as TGTGCCAGCAGTCCCCTTTTTTGGGGGGAGTTCAGCAATCAGCCCCAGCATTTT. As protein: CASSPLFWGEFSNQPQHF.

The rearrangement links TRBV10-3 to TRBJ2-7; 12 nucleotides align to TRBD2. The CDR3 covers 18 residues. Trimming at V came to 0 bases and at J to 1 base, leaving 7 bases not matched to a gene. The germline CDR1 and CDR2 sequences are ENHRY and SYGVKD. This CDR3 reads CAISESNLAGGLSYEQYF. The CDR3 nucleotides read TGTGCCATCAGTGAGTCGAACCTAGCGGGAGGGCTATCCTACGAGCAGTACTTC.